The 19 T cell receptor beta chains below all came from one sample that was sequenced in a study of blood T cells in healthy people across ages. Sample-barcoded 5' priming and a J-beta primer mix drove a second PCR of roughly 6 to 12 cycles. TCRdb itself ran the 5' RACE reads through MiXCR, one entry per CDR3 protein. The top ten clones hold more than 3% of a sample with roughly 680,000 distinct CDR3 sequences, under 25% of them seen once. What was sequenced was blood. These receptors all stem from a man between 65 and 79 years old in good health.

This rearrangement joins TRBV5-5 to TRBJ2-7, with 7 bases lining up with TRBD1. Germline V gene lookup returns CDR1 SGHKS and CDR2 YYEKEE (reference sequence). There are 14 residues in the CDR3. V dropped 5 bases and J dropped 6; count of bases not matched to a gene: 11. CDR3 residues: CASRSSLDRVEQYF. The CDR3 DNA sequence: TGTGCCAGCAGATCCTCCCTCGACAGGGTCGAGCAGTACTTC.

This clonotype occurred a few times. The V and J genes are TRBV6-5 and TRBJ2-1; the match to TRBD2 covers 9 bases. This CDR3 has 14 residues. In germline, CDR1 is MNHEY, CDR2 SVGAGI. Losses at the gene ends were 6 bases for V and 7 bases for J; bases not matched to a gene: 7. CDR3 DNA: TGTGCCAGCAGCCCGGCGGGAGGGCCTAATGAGCAGTTCTTC. This sequence encodes CASSPAGGPNEQFF.

This rearrangement joins TRBV20-1 to TRBJ2-3; D is possibly TRBD1 or TRBD2 (5 bases each). Trimming left V 3 bases short and J 9 bases short, with 7 bases between. This CDR3 is built from 10 residues. The germline V gene encodes CDR1 DFQATT and CDR2 SNEGSKA (reference sequence). CDR3 nucleotide sequence: TGCAGTGCTAGTGGGGGAACGCAGTATTTT. Amino acids: CSASGGTQYF.

The J gene is TRBJ2-1, the V gene TRBV6-5; the D gene is possibly TRBD1 (5 bases). Germline values: CDR1 MNHEY, CDR2 SVGAGI. This CDR3 contains 14 residues. Between the trimmed V and J ends, which lost 4 bases and 3 bases, there was a span of 10 bases. CDR3 bases: TGTGCCAGCAGTTCCCAGGGTGACTACAATGAGCAGTTCTTC. This encodes CASSSQGDYNEQFF.

This clonotype has a single count. The chain carries TRBV7-2 and TRBJ2-5, with a weak D call TRBD1 (6 bases). The J call is uncertain, as TRBJ2-7 better fits the DNA end. The germline V gene encodes CDR1 SGHTA and CDR2 FQGNSA. The CDR3 extends over 16 amino acids. The CDR3 loop reads CASSRTPGTLNHEQYF. The CDR3 DNA reads TGTGCCAGCAGCCGTACTCCCGGGACACTAAACCACGAGCAGTACTTC.

This clonotype was seen a few times. This chain joins TRBV20-1 and TRBJ2-2, with TRBD1 matching 7 bases. Germline loops: CDR1 DFQATT, CDR2 SNEGSKA (reference sequence). The V and J ends lost 1 base and 0 bases, in that order; junction bases with no gene match: 2. The CDR3 length is 15 residues. Here the CDR3 DNA reads TGCAGTGCTAGAGTTGGACAGGCGAACACCGGGGAGCTGTTTTTT. This translates into CSARVGQANTGELFF.

V usage is TRBV4-1 and J usage is TRBJ1-4; 7 bases align to TRBD1. Germline values: CDR1 MGHRA, CDR2 YSYEKL. This CDR3 spans 15 amino acids. V lost 5 bases and J lost 5; bases outside the gene matches: 8. CDR3 bases: TGCGCCAGCAGCAAGGCAGGGGGAGGAAATGAAAAACTGTTTTTT. Translation gives CASSKAGGGNEKLFF.

This clonotype has a handful of counts. This chain uses TRBV2 with TRBJ2-5; D call uncertain. The tail of the sequence fits TRBJ2-7 better, so the J call may be wrong. Germline V gene data show CDR1 as SNHLY and CDR2 as FYNNEI. The CDR3 sequence is 12 residues long. This CDR3 is CASSGQEYEQYF. As DNA, the CDR3 is TGTGCCAGCAGTGGTCAGGAGTACGAGCAGTACTTC.

V usage is TRBV14 and J usage is TRBJ1-1; a weak D match, TRBD1 (5 bases). CDR1 is SGHDN and CDR2 is FVKESK in the germline V gene. V shed 1 base and J shed 11 bases, with 14 bases lying between them. This CDR3 comprises 13 residues. The CDR3 sequence: CASSQAFLGDAFF. Here the CDR3 DNA reads TGTGCCAGCAGCCAAGCTTTTTTGGGGGACGCTTTCTTT.

Concerning this clonotype: This sequence may be a read error, since a much larger clone differs from it by one base. The rearrangement links TRBV5-1 to TRBJ2-7; 8 bases are shared with TRBD2. The CDR3 contains 14 residues. CDR1 and CDR2 (germline): SGHRS, YFSETQ. The DNA for the CDR3 is TGCGCCAACAGCTTAGCGGGATACCTCTACGAGCAGTACTTC. It encodes CANSLAGYLYEQYF.

The V call is TRBV28, the J call TRBJ2-5; D is ambiguous. The J call may be incorrect, as the DNA end agrees better with TRBJ2-1. Looked up from germline, CDR1 is MDHEN and CDR2 is SYDVKM. The CDR3 is 13 residues long. The CDR3 protein is CASVPQSDNEQFF. CDR3 sequence (DNA): TGTGCCAGCGTCCCCCAATCCGACAATGAGCAGTTCTTC.

This clonotype was recorded a few times. One end of the junction is discordant with germline, which a read error may explain. V usage is TRBV3-1 and J usage is TRBJ2-5; D not resolved. CDR1 and CDR2 from the germline V gene are LGHDT and YNNKEL (reference sequence). The CDR3 is made up of 15 amino acids. CDR3 nucleotides: TGTGCCAGCAGCCAACCAAAGATTTCCTACAATGAGCAGCTCTTC. The encoded protein is CASSQPKISYNEQLF.

This clonotype was detected ten times or more. The genes are TRBV20-1 and TRBJ2-3; TRBD2 matches 13 bases. The CDR3 spans 15 residues. The V and J ends lost 4 bases and 4 bases, in that order; junction bases with no gene match: 5. Germline V lookup: CDR1 DFQATT, CDR2 SNEGSKA (reference sequence). CDR3 sequence reads: CSATWTSGSSDTQYF. The CDR3, as DNA: TGCAGTGCTACATGGACTAGCGGGAGCTCAGATACGCAGTATTTT.

This clonotype was seen more than once but under ten times. In DNA, the CDR3 is TGTGCCAGCAGTTTCAAGGGCGGGTATAGCAATCAGCCCCAGCATTTT. As protein: CASSFKGGYSNQPQHF. V is TRBV27 and J is TRBJ1-5; D gene unclear. This CDR3 is built from 16 residues. Deletions cut 3 bases from V and 0 bases from J, with 12 bases between. The germline gives CDR1 MNHEY, CDR2 SMNVEV (reference sequence).

The CDR3 nucleotides are TGCAGTGCCGCTTCACAGATGGCGGGATGGTCCTACAATGAGCAGTTCTTC. Its protein product is CSAASQMAGWSYNEQFF. V is TRBV20-1 and J is TRBJ2-1; D may be TRBD2 (6 bases). The CDR3 has 17 amino acids. Germline V lookup: CDR1 DFQATT, CDR2 SNEGSKA (reference sequence). The ends were cut back, 6 bases at V and 1 base at J, with 22 bases in the middle.

In its sample, this clonotype was seen a few times. The rearrangement uses TRBV7-3 and TRBJ2-1, with 9 nucleotides matching TRBD2. The CDR3 is made up of 15 amino acids. Germline lookup yields CDR1 SGHTA and CDR2 FQGTGA. V was pared by 2 bases and J by 6 bases, with 5 bases of the junction left unmatched. The CDR3: CASSLGLAGFNEQFF. Written as DNA, the CDR3 is TGTGCCAGCAGCTTAGGGCTAGCGGGATTCAATGAGCAGTTCTTC. Full variable domain (outside the CDR3, taken from reference TRBV7-3 and TRBJ2-1): GAGVSQTPSNKVTEKGKYVELRCDPISGHTALYWYRQSLGQGPEFLIYFQGTGAADDSGLPNDRFFAVRPEGSVSTLKIQRTERGDSAVYLCASSLGLAGFNEQFFGPGTRLTVL.

This clonotype came up a few times. Relative to the germline gene, one junction end is altered; a read error may explain this. The gene calls are TRBV10-3 and TRBJ2-5; 15 bases match TRBD2. The last part of the DNA fits TRBJ2-1 better; the J call may be wrong. The CDR3 has 15 residues. CDR1 ENHRY and CDR2 SYGVKD come from the germline V gene. The chain's CDR3 is CAVSPGTSGRTEQFF. CDR3 coding DNA: TGTGCCGTCAGCCCCGGGACTAGCGGGAGGACTGAGCAGTTCTTC.

This clonotype was seen a few times. The V and J genes are TRBV27 and TRBJ2-7; D ambiguous. CDR1 MNHEY and CDR2 SMNVEV come from the germline V gene (reference sequence). This CDR3 contains 11 residues. V lost 3 bases, J lost 9 bases, and 9 bases lay in between. DNA of the CDR3: TGTGCCAGCAGTTTTCAAGATTTGCAGTACTTC. Translating it yields CASSFQDLQYF.

The table lists this clonotype with many counts. The chain joins TRBV6-1 to TRBJ2-3; D is perhaps TRBD1 (6 bases). The CDR3 spans 13 residues. Germline assignment: CDR1 MNHNS and CDR2 SASEGT. The V end was cut by 8 bases, the J end by 8 bases, with 17 bases between. CDR3 amino acids: CASPQHRDGTQYF. As DNA, the CDR3 is TGTGCCAGCCCACAGCACAGGGACGGTACGCAGTATTTT.